A selection of T cell receptor beta chains follows, all from one sample in a study of shared clonotypes between healthy human individuals. TCRdb keeps only in-frame clones here, not all; method: immunoSEQ multiplex PCR. The data hold about 2,200,000 clones, with approximately 94% observed a single time. Input material: naive CD8+ T cells from PBMCs. The source of these receptors is a man younger than 30 in good health. Some clones in this sample may be carry-over from other donors' samples. CDR3s include the opening cysteine and the closing phenylalanine or tryptophan. Fields, in order: V gene, D gene, clone size, J gene, CDR3 protein, CDR3 DNA. D genes are given only for firm matches. A row's size may be missing; if present it is once, few, many or a size class.

TRBV4-2	NA	NA	TRBJ2-3	CASSQEGRTTDTQYF	TGTGCCAGCAGCCAAGAGGGCAGGACCACAGATACGCAGTATTTT
TRBV28	NA	NA	TRBJ1-2	CASSFVYPGTYGYTF	TGTGCCAGCAGTTTTGTGTATCCGGGGACCTATGGCTACACCTTC
TRBV6-1	NA	NA	TRBJ2-7	CATKDFPSYEQYF	TGTGCCACCAAGGACTTCCCCTCCTACGAGCAGTACTTC
TRBV6-5	NA	NA	TRBJ2-2	CASSGTGELFF	TGTGCCAGCAGTGGCACCGGGGAGCTGTTTTTT
TRBV10-3	NA	few	TRBJ1-5	CAIRQGSNQPQHF	TGTGCCATCAGACAGGGTAGTAATCAGCCCCAGCATTTT
TRBV9	NA	NA	TRBJ2-7	CASSAGTVVDEQYF	TGTGCCAGCAGCGCCGGGACGGTCGTTGACGAGCAGTACTTC
TRBV18	TRBD2	NA	TRBJ2-1	CASSPPGLAGSYNEQFF	TGTGCCAGCTCACCACCGGGACTAGCGGGCTCCTACAATGAGCAGTTCTTC
TRBV5-4	NA	NA	TRBJ1-2	CASSLDGTFFNGYTF	TGTGCCAGCAGCTTGGACGGGACATTCTTCAATGGCTACACCTTC
TRBV25-1	TRBD1	NA	TRBJ1-1	CASSAHRGRTEAFF	TGTGCCAGCAGTGCACACAGGGGGCGGACTGAAGCTTTCTTT
TRBV6-1	NA	NA	TRBJ2-7	CASSDLPGTPLSYEQYF	TGTGCCAGCAGTGATCTCCCGGGGACCCCGCTTTCCTACGAGCAGTACTTC
TRBV15	TRBD2	NA	TRBJ2-3	CATSRGLAGAPDTQYF	TGTGCCACCAGCAGGGGACTAGCGGGAGCTCCAGATACGCAGTATTTT
TRBV4-2	TRBD1	NA	TRBJ1-1	CASSLTTGGGTEAFF	TGTGCCAGCAGCCTGACAACAGGGGGGGGCACTGAAGCTTTCTTT
TRBV7-9	NA	NA	TRBJ1-1	CASSSGTGPGANTEAFF	TGTGCCAGCAGCTCTGGCACAGGGCCAGGCGCGAACACTGAAGCTTTCTTT
TRBV19	TRBD2	NA	TRBJ2-1	CASSLMLEGLAVNYNEQFF	TGTGCCAGTAGTTTGATGCTAGAGGGACTAGCGGTGAACTACAATGAGCAGTTCTTC
TRBV30	NA	NA	TRBJ1-2	CAWSLGGGYTF	TGTGCCTGGAGTCTCGGCGGGGGCTACACCTTC
TRBV19	NA	once	TRBJ2-1	CASSPTRLAYNEQFF	TGTGCCAGTAGCCCTACCCGACTAGCCTACAATGAGCAGTTCTTC